These T cell receptor beta chains were read from a single sample in a study of long-term antiretroviral therapy in people with HIV. Method: immunoSEQ multiplex PCR; TCRdb's copy keeps in-frame clones and lacks some. The profile shows about 27,000 clones, around 85% of them singletons. The material was unsorted PBMCs, obtained 2.3 years after starting antiretroviral therapy. These receptors originate from a man aged 40-55 years with HIV. The conserved cysteine and the conserved F or W are not part of the CDR3 here.

TRBJ2-1 | 13 | TRBV19 | ASSIVQLPYNEQF
TRBJ1-2 | 12 | TRBV11-3 | ASSLDQTGYGYT
TRBJ2-7 | 12 | TRBV6-1 | ASSGGTGGYEQY
TRBJ2-3 | 14 | TRBV9 | ASSVGGSGRSDTQY
TRBJ2-1 | 14 | TRBV4-1 | ASSLTGTVIYNEQF
TRBJ1-3 | 11 | TRBV2 | ASGQGSGNTIY
TRBJ2-7 | 15 | TRBV6-1 | ASSETGNWADPYEQY
TRBJ1-1 | 13 | TRBV6-1 | ASSDARQGSTEAF
TRBJ2-2 | 14 | TRBV11-3 | ASSLAAGSNTGELF
TRBJ2-1 | 11 | TRBV11-2 | ASSLRTGNEQF
TRBJ2-2 | 14 | TRBV7-6 | ASSLGLAANTGELF
TRBJ2-3 | 12 | TRBV19 | ASSATGAADTQY
TRBJ2-3 | 13 | TRBV2 | ASSEETDATDTQY
TRBJ1-1 | 13 | TRBV27 | ASSPVGEGRTEAF
TRBJ1-1 | 15 | TRBV7-6 | ASSLVAGGLRNTEAF
TRBJ2-7 | 12 | TRBV18 | ASSPDRASSEQY
TRBJ2-7 | 12 | TRBV5-1 | ASSLTGTVYEQY
TRBJ2-5 | 13 | TRBV2 | ASSEGTGYEETQY
TRBJ1-1 | 10 | TRBV5-6 | ASSNGNTEAF
TRBJ1-2 | 14 | TRBV7-8 | ASSPVQGLPRYGYT
TRBJ1-5 | 10 | TRBV7-9 | ASSLGDQPQH
TRBJ1-4 | 12 | TRBV19 | ASSRSIGSEKLF
TRBJ1-1 | 12 | TRBV5-4 | ASSLEATEAEAF
TRBJ1-3 | 11 | TRBV5-6 | ASSLPGLNTIY
TRBJ1-2 | 13 | TRBV6-5 | ASSVTGGVGYGYT
TRBJ1-2 | 13 | TRBV12-5 | ASGFLTQGAHGYT
TRBJ2-1 | 14 | TRBV7-6 | ASSLEIAGVYNEQF
TRBJ2-7 | 13 | TRBV5-6 | ASSLVRTPAHEQY
TRBJ2-5 | 14 | TRBV5-6 | ASSLKGAGRQETQY
TRBJ1-1 | 14 | TRBV9 | ASSVGGGIMNTEAF
TRBJ1-6 | 12 | TRBV28 | ASSAGTGVSPLH
TRBJ2-7 | 13 | TRBV25-1 | ATPPAGRSSYEQY
TRBJ1-2 | 11 | TRBV10-2 | ASSDRSNYGYT
TRBJ1-3 | 13 | TRBV11-2 | ASSLHPAVVNTIY
TRBJ2-7 | 12 | TRBV9 | ASSVGGSSYEQY
TRBJ1-6 | 14 | TRBV4-1 | ASSLALGGDNSPLH
TRBJ1-1 | 12 | TRBV7-8 | ASSPNAGYTEAF
TRBJ2-7 | 12 | TRBV5-1 | ASSKGLAGSEQY
TRBJ2-7 | 11 | TRBV4-1 | ASSQVLYYEQY
TRBJ1-4 | 11 | TRBV5-8 | ATHRGRNEKLF
TRBJ2-7 | 12 | TRBV10-3 | AISESRASYEQY
TRBJ1-1 | 13 | TRBV2 | ASSKDRPENTEAF
TRBJ2-3 | 14 | TRBV6-5 | ASSLSSGRPPDTQY
TRBJ2-2 | 11 | TRBV25-1 | ASTQDSTGELF